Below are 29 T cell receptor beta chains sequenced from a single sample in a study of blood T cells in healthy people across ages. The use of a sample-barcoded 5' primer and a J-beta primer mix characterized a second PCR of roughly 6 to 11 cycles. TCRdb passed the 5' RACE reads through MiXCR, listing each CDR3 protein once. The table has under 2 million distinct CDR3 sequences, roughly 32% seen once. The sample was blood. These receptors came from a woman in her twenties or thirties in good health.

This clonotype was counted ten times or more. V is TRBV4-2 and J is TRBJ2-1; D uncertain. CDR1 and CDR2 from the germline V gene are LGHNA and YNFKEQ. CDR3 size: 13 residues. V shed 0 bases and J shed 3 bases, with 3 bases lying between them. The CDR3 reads CASSQDIYNEQFF. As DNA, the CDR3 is TGTGCCAGCAGCCAAGACATCTACAATGAGCAGTTCTTC.

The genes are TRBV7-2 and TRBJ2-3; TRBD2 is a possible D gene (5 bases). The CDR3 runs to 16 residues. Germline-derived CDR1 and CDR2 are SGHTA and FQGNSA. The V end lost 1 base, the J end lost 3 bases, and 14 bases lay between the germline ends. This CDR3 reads CASSLGVGLETDTQYF. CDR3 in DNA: TGTGCCAGCAGCTTAGGCGTAGGACTTGAGACAGATACGCAGTATTTT. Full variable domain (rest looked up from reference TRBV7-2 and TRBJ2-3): GAGVSQSPSNKVTEKGKDVELRCDPISGHTALYWYRQSLGQGLEFLIYFQGNSAPDKSGLPSDRFSAERTGGSVSTLTIQRTQQEDSAVYLCASSLGVGLETDTQYFGPGTRLTVL.

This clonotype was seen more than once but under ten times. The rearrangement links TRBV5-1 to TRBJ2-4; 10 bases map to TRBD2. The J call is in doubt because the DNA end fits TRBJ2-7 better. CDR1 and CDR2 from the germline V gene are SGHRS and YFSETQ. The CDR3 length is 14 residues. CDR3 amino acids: CASSPSGSAYEQYF. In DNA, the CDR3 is TGCGCCAGCAGCCCTAGCGGGAGTGCCTACGAGCAGTACTTC.

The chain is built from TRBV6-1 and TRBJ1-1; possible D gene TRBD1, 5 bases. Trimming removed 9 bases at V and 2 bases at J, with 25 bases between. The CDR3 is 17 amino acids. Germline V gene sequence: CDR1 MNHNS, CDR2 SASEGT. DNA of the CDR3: TGTGCCAGTGGAAGAGGGGATAACGGCGTATTTAACACTGAAGCTTTCTTT. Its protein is CASGRGDNGVFNTEAFF.

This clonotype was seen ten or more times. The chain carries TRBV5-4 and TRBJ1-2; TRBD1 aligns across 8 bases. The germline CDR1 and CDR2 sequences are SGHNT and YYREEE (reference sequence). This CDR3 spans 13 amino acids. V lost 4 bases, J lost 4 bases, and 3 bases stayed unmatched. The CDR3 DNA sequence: TGTGCCAGCAGCCGGCAGGGGGCCTATGGCTACACCTTC. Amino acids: CASSRQGAYGYTF. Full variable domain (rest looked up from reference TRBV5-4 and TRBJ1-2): ETGVTQSPTHLIKTRGQQVTLRCSSQSGHNTVSWYQQALGQGPQFIFQYYREEENGRGNFPPRFSGLQFPNYSSELNVNALELDDSALYLCASSRQGAYGYTFGSGTRLTVV.

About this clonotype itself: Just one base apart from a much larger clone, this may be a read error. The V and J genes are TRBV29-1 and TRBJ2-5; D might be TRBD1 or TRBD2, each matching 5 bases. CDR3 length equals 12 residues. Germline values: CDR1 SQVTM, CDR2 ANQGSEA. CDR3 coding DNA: TGCAGCGCCAATGGGGGACCGGGGACCCGGTACTTC. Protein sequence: CSANGGPGTRYF.

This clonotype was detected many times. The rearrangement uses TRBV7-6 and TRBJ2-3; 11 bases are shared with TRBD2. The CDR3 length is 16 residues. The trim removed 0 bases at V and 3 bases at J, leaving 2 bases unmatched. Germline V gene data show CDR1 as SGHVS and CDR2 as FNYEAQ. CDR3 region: CASSLATSGVTDTQYF. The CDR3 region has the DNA TGTGCCAGCAGCTTAGCGACTAGCGGGGTAACAGATACGCAGTATTTT.

Here the CDR3 reads CAISELLGKEYSGANVLTF. CDR3 nucleotide sequence: TGTGCCATCAGTGAGTTGTTAGGAAAAGAATACTCTGGGGCCAACGTCCTGACTTTC. The chain recombines TRBV10-3 with TRBJ2-6, with D hard to call. The CDR3 length is 19 residues. Per germline, CDR1 ENHRY and CDR2 SYGVKD. The V and J ends lost 1 base and 0 bases respectively, with 16 bases between them.

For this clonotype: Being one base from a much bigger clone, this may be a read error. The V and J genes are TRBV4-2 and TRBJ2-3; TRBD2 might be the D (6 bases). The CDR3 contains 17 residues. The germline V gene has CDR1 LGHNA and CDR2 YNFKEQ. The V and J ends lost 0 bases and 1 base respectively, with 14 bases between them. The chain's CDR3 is CASSQEASGYGTDTQYF. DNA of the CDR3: TGTGCCAGCAGCCAAGAAGCCAGCGGGTATGGCACAGATACGCAGTATTTT.

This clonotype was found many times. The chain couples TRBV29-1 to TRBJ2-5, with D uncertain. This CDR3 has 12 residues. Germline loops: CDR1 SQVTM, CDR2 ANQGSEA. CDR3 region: CTVVEIQETQYF. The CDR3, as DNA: TGCACTGTGGTAGAGATCCAAGAGACCCAGTACTTC. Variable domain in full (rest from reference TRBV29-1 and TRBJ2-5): SAVISQKPSRDICQRGTSLTIQCQVDSQVTMMFWYRQQPGQSLTLIATANQGSEATYESGFVIDKFPISRPNLTFSTLTVSNMSPEDSSIYLCTVVEIQETQYFGPGTRLLVL.

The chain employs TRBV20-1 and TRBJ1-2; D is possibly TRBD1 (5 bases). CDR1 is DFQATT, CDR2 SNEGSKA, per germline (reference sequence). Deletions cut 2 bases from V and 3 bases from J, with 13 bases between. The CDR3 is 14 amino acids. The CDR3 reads CSARPQGGHYGYTF. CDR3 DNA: TGCAGTGCTAGACCCCAGGGAGGGCACTATGGCTACACCTTC.

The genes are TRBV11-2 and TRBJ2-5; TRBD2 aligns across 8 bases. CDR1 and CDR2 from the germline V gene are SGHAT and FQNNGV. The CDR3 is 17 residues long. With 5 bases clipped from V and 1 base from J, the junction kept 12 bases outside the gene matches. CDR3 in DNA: TGTGCCAGCAGCATTGGCGGGGGGCCTTTACTCCAAGAGACCCAGTACTTC. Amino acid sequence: CASSIGGGPLLQETQYF.

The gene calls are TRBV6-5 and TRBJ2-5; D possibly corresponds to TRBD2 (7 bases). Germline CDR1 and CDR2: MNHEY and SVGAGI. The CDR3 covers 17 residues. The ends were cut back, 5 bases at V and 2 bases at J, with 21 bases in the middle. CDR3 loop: CASSPRLVAGAQETQYF. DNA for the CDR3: TGTGCCAGCAGTCCTCGACTGGTGGCGGGGGCTCAAGAGACCCAGTACTTC.

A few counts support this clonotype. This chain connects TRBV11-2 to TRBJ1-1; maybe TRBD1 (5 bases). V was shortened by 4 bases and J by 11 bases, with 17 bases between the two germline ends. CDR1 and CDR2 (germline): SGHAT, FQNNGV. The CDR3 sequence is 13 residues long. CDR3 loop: CASSSGRRGAAFF. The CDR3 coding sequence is TGTGCCAGCAGCTCAGGGCGGCGGGGTGCGGCTTTCTTT.

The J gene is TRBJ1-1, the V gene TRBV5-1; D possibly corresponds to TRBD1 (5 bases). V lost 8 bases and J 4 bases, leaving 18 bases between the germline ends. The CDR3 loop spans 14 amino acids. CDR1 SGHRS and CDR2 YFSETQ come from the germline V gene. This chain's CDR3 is CASTGSSGPTEAFF. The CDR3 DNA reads TGCGCCAGTACAGGTTCCTCGGGCCCCACTGAAGCTTTCTTT.

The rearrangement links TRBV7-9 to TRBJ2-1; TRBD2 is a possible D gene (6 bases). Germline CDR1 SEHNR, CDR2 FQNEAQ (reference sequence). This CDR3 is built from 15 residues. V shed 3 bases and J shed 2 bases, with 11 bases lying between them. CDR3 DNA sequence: TGTGCCAGCAGCTTCATACTAGCTGCCTACAATGAGCAGTTCTTC. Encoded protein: CASSFILAAYNEQFF. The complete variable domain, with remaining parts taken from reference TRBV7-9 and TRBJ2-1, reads DTGVSQNPRHKITKRGQNVTFRCDPISEHNRLYWYRQTLGQGPEFLTYFQNEAQLEKSRLLSDRFSAERPKGSFSTLEIQRTEQGDSAMYLCASSFILAAYNEQFFGPGTRLTVL.

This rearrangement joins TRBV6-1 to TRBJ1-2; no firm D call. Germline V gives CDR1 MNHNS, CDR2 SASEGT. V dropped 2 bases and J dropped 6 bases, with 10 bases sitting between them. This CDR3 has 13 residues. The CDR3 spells CASSEIGDDGYTF. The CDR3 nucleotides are TGTGCCAGCAGTGAAATAGGTGATGATGGCTACACCTTC.

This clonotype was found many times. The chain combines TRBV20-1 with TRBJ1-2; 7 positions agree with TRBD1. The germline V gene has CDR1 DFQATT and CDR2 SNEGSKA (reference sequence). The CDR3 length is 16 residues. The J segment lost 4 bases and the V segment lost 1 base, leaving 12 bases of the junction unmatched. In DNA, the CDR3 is TGCAGTGCTAGAGTCCCTCCCCGGACAGGACTCTATGGCTACACCTTC. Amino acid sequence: CSARVPPRTGLYGYTF.

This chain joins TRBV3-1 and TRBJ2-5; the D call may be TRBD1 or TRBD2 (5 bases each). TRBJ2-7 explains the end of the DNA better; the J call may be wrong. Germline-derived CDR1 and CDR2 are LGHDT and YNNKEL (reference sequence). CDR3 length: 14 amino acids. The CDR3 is CASSQTGPTYEQYF. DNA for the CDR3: TGTGCCAGCAGCCAAACGGGGCCGACCTACGAGCAGTACTTC.

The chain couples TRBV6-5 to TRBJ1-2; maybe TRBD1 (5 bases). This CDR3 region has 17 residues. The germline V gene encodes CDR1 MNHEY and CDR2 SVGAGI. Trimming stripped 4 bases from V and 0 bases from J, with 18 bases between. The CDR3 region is CASSLRQLHNTNYGYTF. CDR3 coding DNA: TGTGCCAGCAGTTTACGACAGCTACATAATACTAACTATGGCTACACCTTC.

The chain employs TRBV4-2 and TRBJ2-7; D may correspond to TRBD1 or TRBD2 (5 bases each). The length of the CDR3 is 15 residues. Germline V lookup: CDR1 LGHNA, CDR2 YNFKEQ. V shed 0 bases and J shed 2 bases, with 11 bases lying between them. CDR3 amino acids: CASSQEGTHTYEQYF. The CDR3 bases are TGTGCCAGCAGCCAAGAGGGGACCCATACCTACGAGCAGTACTTC.

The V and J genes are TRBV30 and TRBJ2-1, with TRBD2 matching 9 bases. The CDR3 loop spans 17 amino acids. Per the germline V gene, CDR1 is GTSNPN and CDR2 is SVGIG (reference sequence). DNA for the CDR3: TGTGCTTACGGAGGTATAGCGGGGGTCGATAATTACAATGAGCAGTTCTTC. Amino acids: CAYGGIAGVDNYNEQFF.

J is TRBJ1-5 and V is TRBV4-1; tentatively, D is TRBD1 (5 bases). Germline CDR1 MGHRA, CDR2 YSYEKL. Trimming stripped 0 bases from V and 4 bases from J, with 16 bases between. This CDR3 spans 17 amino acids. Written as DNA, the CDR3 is TGCGCCAGCAGCCAAGATCGCCGAGGGACTCAGAATCAGCCCCAGCATTTT. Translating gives CASSQDRRGTQNQPQHF.

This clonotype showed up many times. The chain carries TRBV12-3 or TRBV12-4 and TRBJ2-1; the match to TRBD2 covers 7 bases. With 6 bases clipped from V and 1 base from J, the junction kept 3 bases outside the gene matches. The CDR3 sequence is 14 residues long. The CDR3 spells CASSFGGSYNEQFF. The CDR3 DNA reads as TGTGCCAGCAGCTTCGGGGGGTCCTACAATGAGCAGTTCTTC.

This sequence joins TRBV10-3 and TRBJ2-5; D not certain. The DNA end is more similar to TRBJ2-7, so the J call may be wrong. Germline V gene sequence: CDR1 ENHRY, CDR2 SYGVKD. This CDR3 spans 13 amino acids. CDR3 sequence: CAISESRCYEQYF. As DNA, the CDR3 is TGTGCCATCAGTGAATCCCGGTGCTACGAGCAGTACTTC.

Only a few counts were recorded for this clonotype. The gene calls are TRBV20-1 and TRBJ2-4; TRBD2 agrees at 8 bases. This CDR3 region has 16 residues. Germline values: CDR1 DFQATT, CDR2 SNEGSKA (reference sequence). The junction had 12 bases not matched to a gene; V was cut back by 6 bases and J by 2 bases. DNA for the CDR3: TGCAGTGCCAGCCGCGACCGGGGGGGGACCAAAAACATTCAGTACTTC. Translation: CSASRDRGGTKNIQYF.

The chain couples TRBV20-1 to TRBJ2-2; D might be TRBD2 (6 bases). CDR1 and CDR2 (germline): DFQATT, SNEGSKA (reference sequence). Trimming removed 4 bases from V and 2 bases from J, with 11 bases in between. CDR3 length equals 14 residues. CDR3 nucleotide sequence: TGCAGTGCTATCCGGGACTCCAACACCGGGGAGCTGTTTTTT. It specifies CSAIRDSNTGELFF.

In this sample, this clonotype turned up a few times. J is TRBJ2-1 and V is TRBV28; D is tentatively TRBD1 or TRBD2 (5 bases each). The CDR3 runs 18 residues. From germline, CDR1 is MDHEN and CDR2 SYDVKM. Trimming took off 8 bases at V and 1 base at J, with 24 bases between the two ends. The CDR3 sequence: CASGVTTPPTESYNEQFF. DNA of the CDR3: TGTGCCAGCGGGGTGACTACGCCCCCGACAGAGTCCTACAATGAGCAGTTCTTC.

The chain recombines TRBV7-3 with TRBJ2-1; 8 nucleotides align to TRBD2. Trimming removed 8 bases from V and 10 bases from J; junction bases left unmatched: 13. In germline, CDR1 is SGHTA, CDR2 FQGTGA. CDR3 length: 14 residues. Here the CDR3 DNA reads TGTGCCAGCGCACAACGGGGGGGGCCGAACGAGCAGTTCTTC. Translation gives CASAQRGGPNEQFF.